A single sample gave rise to the 29 T cell receptor beta chains below, sequenced in a study of shared clonotypes between healthy human individuals. Assay: immunoSEQ multiplex PCR; the TCRdb copy retains only in-frame clones and omits some. The sample holds about 2 million clones, 85% to 95% seen once. CD8 cells classed as naive were CD45RO-negative and positively selected for CCR7, excluding terminally differentiated effector memory CD45RA+ cells. The sequenced sample consisted of naive CD8+ T cells sorted from blood. The receptors originated from a man between 18 and 29 years old in good health.

V and J are TRBV15 and TRBJ2-3, with D perhaps TRBD1 or TRBD2 (5 bases each). The CDR3 loop spans 18 amino acids. The germline V gene encodes CDR1 LNHNV and CDR2 YYDKDF (reference sequence). Between the trimmed V and J ends, which lost 0 bases and 0 bases, there was a span of 16 bases. This CDR3 reads CATSRDSGLITSTDTQYF. CDR3 nucleotide sequence: TGTGCCACCAGCAGAGATTCGGGGCTAATTACTAGCACAGATACGCAGTATTTT.

This chain connects TRBV7-6 to TRBJ2-2; no clear D gene. The germline V and J ends were trimmed by 2 bases and 4 bases, with 8 bases remaining between them. CDR3 length: 14 amino acids. Germline CDR1 SGHVS, CDR2 FNYEAQ. DNA of the CDR3: TGTGCCAGCAGCTTAAGCGCTCCCACCGGGGAGCTGTTTTTT. Protein product: CASSLSAPTGELFF.

V and J are TRBV9 and TRBJ2-1, with 9 bases identical to TRBD2. This CDR3 has 17 amino acids. J was trimmed by 3 bases and V by 0 bases; bases with no gene match: 7. Germline loops: CDR1 SGDLS, CDR2 YYNGEE. The CDR3 region is CASSVGTSDQIYNEQFF. The CDR3 nucleotides are TGTGCCAGCAGCGTAGGGACTAGCGATCAAATCTACAATGAGCAGTTCTTC.

The CDR3 nucleotides read TGTGCCAGCAGCTTAATAGGGACCCCCAATGGCAATGAGCAGTTCTTC. It translates to CASSLIGTPNGNEQFF. V usage is TRBV7-9 and J usage is TRBJ2-1; D might be TRBD1 or TRBD2, each matching 5 bases. Trimming shortened V by 2 bases and J by 6 bases, and 17 bases separated the two germline ends. The CDR3 is 16 amino acids. Germline V CDR1 and CDR2: SEHNR, FQNEAQ (reference sequence). Complete variable domain (other parts from reference TRBV7-9 and TRBJ2-1): DTGVSQNPRHKITKRGQNVTFRCDPISEHNRLYWYRQTLGQGPEFLTYFQNEAQLEKSRLLSDRFSAERPKGSFSTLEIQRTEQGDSAMYLCASSLIGTPNGNEQFFGPGTRLTVL.

The rearrangement joins TRBV27 to TRBJ1-2; TRBD1 agrees at 8 bases. V lost 3 bases and J lost 3; bases outside the gene matches: 6. Per germline, CDR1 MNHEY and CDR2 SMNVEV (reference sequence). The CDR3 has 15 amino acids. CDR3 in DNA: TGTGCCAGCAGTTTCTTAGGACAGGGTGACTATGGCTACACCTTC. Translated, it gives CASSFLGQGDYGYTF.

V usage is TRBV28 and J usage is TRBJ1-1, with D perhaps TRBD1 (6 bases). Germline-derived CDR1 and CDR2 are MDHEN and SYDVKM. The CDR3 covers 13 residues. The ends were cut back, 3 bases at V and 4 bases at J, with 9 bases in the middle. In DNA, the CDR3 is TGTGCCAGCAGTTTTAGGGGGATCACTGAAGCTTTCTTT. As protein: CASSFRGITEAFF.

This clone turned up a few times. The CDR3 here is CAISEVSGGNTGELFF. The CDR3 DNA follows: TGTGCCATCAGTGAGGTTAGCGGGGGGAACACCGGGGAGCTGTTTTTT. This rearrangement joins TRBV10-3 to TRBJ2-2, with 9 bases identical to TRBD2. Per the germline V gene, CDR1 is ENHRY and CDR2 is SYGVKD. J gave up 1 base and V 2 bases, and 2 bases lay outside the gene matches. The CDR3 is 16 residues long.

For the CDR3, the DNA is TGTGCCAGCAGTCCAGGGTGGGTTTACACTGAAGCTTTCTTT. Protein: CASSPGWVYTEAFF. The V gene is TRBV6-1, the J gene TRBJ1-1, with D tentatively TRBD1 (5 bases). The V end was cut by 5 bases, the J end by 3 bases, with 13 bases between. The germline V gene encodes CDR1 MNHNS and CDR2 SASEGT. The CDR3 extends over 14 amino acids.

The chain carries TRBV7-9 and TRBJ2-3, with D perhaps matching TRBD1 or TRBD2 (5 bases each). Trimming removed 5 bases at V and 4 bases at J, with 19 bases between. Germline V lookup: CDR1 SEHNR, CDR2 FQNEAQ (reference sequence). The CDR3 extends over 16 amino acids. CDR3 DNA: TGTGCCAGCAGCCCAGCCCCTTTGCGAGGGGCAGATACGCAGTATTTT. It encodes CASSPAPLRGADTQYF.

The chain couples TRBV7-9 to TRBJ2-1, with a weak D call TRBD1 (6 bases). The V gene's germline CDR1 is SEHNR and CDR2 FQNEAQ (reference sequence). V shed 0 bases and J shed 7 bases, with 10 bases lying between them. The CDR3 has 14 residues. In nucleotides, the CDR3 is TGTGCCAGCAGCTTAGCGTGGACAGAGAATGAGCAGTTCTTC. This translates into CASSLAWTENEQFF.

V is TRBV6-5 and J is TRBJ2-5; no reliable D call. The CDR3 sequence is 16 residues long. The V gene's germline CDR1 is MNHEY and CDR2 SVGAGI. Trimming removed 0 bases at V and 1 base at J, with 12 bases between. The CDR3 protein is CASSYSETGLQETQYF. The CDR3 nucleotides are TGTGCCAGCAGTTACTCGGAGACGGGCCTCCAAGAGACCCAGTACTTC.

The rearrangement links TRBV7-2 to TRBJ1-2, with D unresolved. In germline, CDR1 is SGHTA, CDR2 FQGNSA. V was clipped by 4 bases and J by 8 bases, with 11 bases between them. CDR3 length: 12 residues. CDR3 loop: CASSYPPEGYTF. CDR3 nucleotide sequence: TGTGCCAGCAGCTACCCCCCGGAAGGCTACACCTTC.

The chain links TRBV7-2 to TRBJ2-7, with 8 positions matching TRBD1. The CDR3 totals 15 residues. Germline V lookup: CDR1 SGHTA, CDR2 FQGNSA. The V gene end was trimmed by 5 bases and the J gene end by 2 bases; junction bases not matched to a gene: 8. CDR3 DNA: TGTGCCAGCAGCCTGGACAGGGTTGGCCCCTACGAGCAGTACTTC. It encodes CASSLDRVGPYEQYF.

This clone appeared a single time. This chain connects TRBV5-6 to TRBJ1-1; no firm D call. Trimming took off 4 bases at V and 4 bases at J, with 17 bases between the two ends. The CDR3 totals 15 residues. In germline, CDR1 is SGHDT, CDR2 YYEEEE. Here the CDR3 reads CASSNPQELVTEAFF. In DNA form, the CDR3 reads TGTGCCAGCAGCAACCCCCAGGAACTGGTCACTGAAGCTTTCTTT.

This rearrangement joins TRBV4-1 to TRBJ2-3, with no clear D. Deletions cut 0 bases from V and 7 bases from J, with 11 bases between. CDR1 is MGHRA, CDR2 YSYEKL, per germline. This CDR3 region has 14 residues. The CDR3 DNA follows: TGCGCCAGCAGCCAAGATGACATTCGGAATACGCAGTATTTT. It yields the protein CASSQDDIRNTQYF.

The chain uses TRBV2 and TRBJ2-3; D gene unclear. This CDR3 region has 11 residues. V lost 3 bases to trimming and J lost 8 bases, with 6 bases between them. The germline V gene has CDR1 SNHLY and CDR2 FYNNEI. The CDR3 spells CASSDLSTQYF. The DNA for the CDR3 is TGTGCCAGCAGTGACCTGAGTACGCAGTATTTT.

This chain joins TRBV10-3 and TRBJ2-7; 10 bases agree with TRBD2. The trim removed 4 bases at V and 2 bases at J, leaving 11 bases unmatched. The CDR3 is 17 residues long. The V gene's germline CDR1 is ENHRY and CDR2 SYGVKD. CDR3 DNA: TGTGCCATCAGTGGAAAGGGAGCCGGGACTAGCGCCTACGAGCAGTACTTC. Its translation is CAISGKGAGTSAYEQYF.

Worth noting for this clone: A much larger clone differs by one base, so this may be a read error. The sample carries other DNA sequences with the same CDR3. The chain employs TRBV7-8 and TRBJ2-7, with D uncertain. Germline V gene sequence: CDR1 SGHVS, CDR2 FQNEAQ. Trimming cost V 1 base and J 4 bases, with 5 bases left between them. The CDR3 spans 12 residues. The chain's CDR3 is CASSLGDYEQYF. CDR3 bases: TGTGCCAGCAGCTTAGGAGATTACGAGCAGTACTTC.

This CDR3 reads CASWGNGEQFF. In DNA, the CDR3 is TGCGCCAGCTGGGGGAATGGTGAGCAGTTCTTC. This rearrangement joins TRBV4-1 to TRBJ2-1; D may correspond to TRBD1 or TRBD2 (5 bases each). This CDR3 comprises 11 residues. Trimming removed 8 bases at V and 9 bases at J, with 11 bases between. CDR1 is MGHRA, CDR2 YSYEKL, per germline.

CDR3 sequence (DNA): TGCACCAGCAGCCCCGGAGCAGATTTAAGCACAGATACGCAGTATTTT. Translating it yields CTSSPGADLSTDTQYF. The rearrangement joins TRBV1 to TRBJ2-3; TRBD2, the table's D call, lacks a check against the DNA. TRBV1 is classified as a pseudogene. The CDR3 sequence is 16 residues long.

The chain combines TRBV7-6 with TRBJ2-7, with 10 bases that match TRBD2. Germline assignment: CDR1 SGHVS and CDR2 FNYEAQ. This CDR3 has 15 amino acids. Unmatched junction bases numbered 5, after V lost 1 base and J lost 5 bases. The chain's CDR3 is CASSLVGLAGDEQYF. Written as DNA, the CDR3 is TGTGCCAGCAGCTTAGTTGGTCTAGCGGGAGACGAGCAGTACTTC.

The chain couples TRBV6-1 to TRBJ2-2; no definite D call. CDR1 is MNHNS, CDR2 SASEGT, per germline. This CDR3 is built from 12 residues. V was pared by 1 base and J by 7 bases, with 4 bases between. CDR3 in amino acids: CASSEDHGELFF. CDR3 nucleotides: TGTGCCAGCAGTGAAGATCACGGGGAGCTGTTTTTT.

The chain recombines TRBV9 with TRBJ2-7; 10 nucleotides align to TRBD1. V dropped 4 bases and J dropped 2; count of bases not matched to a gene: 6. Germline CDR1 SGDLS, CDR2 YYNGEE. The CDR3 consists of 15 residues. Here the CDR3 reads CASSPAGTGAYEQYF. CDR3 sequence (DNA): TGTGCCAGCAGCCCCGCCGGGACAGGGGCCTACGAGCAGTACTTC.

The J gene is TRBJ2-5, the V gene TRBV7-8, with D maybe TRBD2 (5 bases). Germline lookup yields CDR1 SGHVS and CDR2 FQNEAQ. The CDR3 runs to 15 residues. With 1 base removed from V and 4 bases from J, the gap between germline ends came to 13 bases. The CDR3 nucleotides read TGTGCCAGCAGCTTAGAAACCGGGGAGCGAGAGACCCAGTACTTC. This translates into CASSLETGERETQYF.

The chain couples TRBV6-1 to TRBJ1-4; D remains unclear. Trimming took 3 bases from V and 4 from J, leaving 9 bases between them. Germline CDR1 MNHNS, CDR2 SASEGT. This CDR3 has 14 amino acids. Here the CDR3 DNA reads TGTGCCAGCAGTGACAGTCCCGTTAATGAAAAACTGTTTTTT. It specifies CASSDSPVNEKLFF.

J is TRBJ2-7 and V is TRBV10-3, with a weak D call TRBD2 (5 bases). Germline assignment: CDR1 ENHRY and CDR2 SYGVKD. The CDR3 spans 13 residues. The germline V and J ends were trimmed by 3 bases and 7 bases, with 13 bases remaining between them. The CDR3 sequence: CAISEDPGIEQYF. The CDR3 DNA sequence: TGTGCCATCAGTGAAGACCCCGGGATTGAGCAGTACTTC.

The CDR3: CATSVQLYEQYF. CDR3 sequence (DNA): TGTGCGACTAGCGTACAGCTCTACGAGCAGTACTTC. The chain links TRBV28 to TRBJ2-7, with 8 bases aligning to TRBD2. Per germline, CDR1 MDHEN and CDR2 SYDVKM. This CDR3 comprises 12 residues. The full variable domain, its missing parts supplied by reference TRBV28 and TRBJ2-7, is DVKVTQSSRYLVKRTGEKVFLECVQDMDHENMFWYRQDPGLGLRLIYFSYDVKMKEKGDIPEGYSVSREKKERFSLILESASTNQTSMYLCATSVQLYEQYFGPGTRLTVT.

The chain has TRBV4-1 and TRBJ2-2, with 7 bases matching TRBD1. The germline V gene has CDR1 MGHRA and CDR2 YSYEKL. The CDR3 loop spans 14 amino acids. V was clipped by 5 bases and J by 6 bases; unmatched bases: 6. CDR3 sequence: CASSYDREPGELFF. The CDR3 region has the DNA TGCGCCAGCAGCTACGACAGGGAACCCGGGGAGCTGTTTTTT.

V gene TRBV28 combines with J gene TRBJ2-5, with 10 bases aligning to TRBD1. This CDR3 comprises 16 residues. Germline V gene sequence: CDR1 MDHEN, CDR2 SYDVKM. J was trimmed by 1 base and V by 4 bases; bases with no gene match: 6. CDR3 sequence: CASSSLRQGAQETQYF. DNA of the CDR3: TGTGCCAGCAGTTCCCTAAGACAGGGGGCCCAAGAGACCCAGTACTTC.